Each of the 18 T cell receptor beta chains below was sequenced from the same sample in a study of blood T cell repertoires in COVID-19. The protocol was immunoSEQ multiplex PCR, while the TCRdb copy is restricted to in-frame clones and leaves out a portion. The sample carries 180,000 or so clones, almost 85% recorded once. Sequences were obtained from PBMCs or T cells enriched from blood (not recorded which). These receptors came from a man aged 45-60 years who had recovered from COVID-19.

The table lists this clone with a count of one. This chain joins TRBV7-3 and TRBJ2-2; 8 nucleotides line up with TRBD1. Germline CDR1 SGHTA, CDR2 FQGTGA. With 5 bases clipped from V and 2 bases from J, the junction kept 16 bases outside the gene matches. The CDR3 totals 19 residues. The CDR3 reads CASSPVGLGAGGNTGELFF. The DNA of the CDR3 is TGTGCCAGCAGCCCCGTGGGTTTGGGGGCAGGGGGCAACACCGGGGAGCTGTTTTTT.

This clone was seen more than once but under ten times. The rearrangement uses TRBV7-3 and TRBJ1-2, with 7 bases aligning to TRBD1. V shed 5 bases and J 0 bases; nucleotides not matched to a gene: 6. The CDR3 loop spans 15 amino acids. Germline V gene lookup returns CDR1 SGHTA and CDR2 FQGTGA. The CDR3 here is CASSPSGQPNYGYTF. The CDR3 DNA sequence: TGTGCCAGCAGCCCCTCGGGACAGCCTAACTATGGCTACACCTTC. Supplemented by reference TRBV7-3 and TRBJ1-2, the full variable domain reads GAGVSQTPSNKVTEKGKYVELRCDPISGHTALYWYRQSLGQGPEFLIYFQGTGAADDSGLPNDRFFAVRPEGSVSTLKIQRTERGDSAVYLCASSPSGQPNYGYTFGSGTRLTVV.

The rearrangement uses TRBV10-3 and TRBJ2-5, with 13 positions matching TRBD2. The CDR3 sequence is 16 residues long. Trimming took 6 bases from V and 3 from J; bases not matched to a gene: 7. CDR1 and CDR2 (germline): ENHRY, SYGVKD. The CDR3 DNA sequence: TGTGCCATCAGAGATTCCGGGACTAGCGGGGAAGAGACCCAGTACTTC. Protein product: CAIRDSGTSGEETQYF.

The V and J genes are TRBV10-1 and TRBJ2-2, with D possibly TRBD1 on 5 matching bases. In germline, CDR1 is WNHNN, CDR2 SYGVQD (reference sequence). The CDR3 runs 15 residues. Trimming left V 5 bases short and J 4 bases short, with 14 bases between. This chain's CDR3 is CASSQGNYSTGELFF. DNA for the CDR3: TGCGCCAGCAGTCAGGGCAACTACAGCACCGGGGAGCTGTTTTTT.

V and J are TRBV6-5 and TRBJ2-5; TRBD1 is a possible D gene (5 bases). V was pared by 7 bases and J by 1 base, with 13 bases between. The CDR3 has 14 amino acids. Looked up from germline, CDR1 is MNHEY and CDR2 is SVGAGI. CDR3 coding DNA: TGTGCCAGCAAGACCGACAGTATCCAAGAGACCCAGTACTTC. It codes for CASKTDSIQETQYF.

The gene calls are TRBV4-1 and TRBJ2-5; D possibly corresponds to TRBD1 (6 bases). Germline CDR1 is MGHRA and CDR2 is YSYEKL. CDR3 length equals 15 residues. The ends were cut back, 1 base at V and 4 bases at J, with 13 bases in the middle. The chain's CDR3 is CASSQAGTWLETQYF. CDR3 DNA sequence: TGCGCCAGCAGCCAAGCTGGGACATGGCTAGAGACCCAGTACTTC.

This chain joins TRBV7-6 and TRBJ2-1; D may be TRBD2 (7 bases). Germline V gene sequence: CDR1 SGHVS, CDR2 FNYEAQ. Trimming stripped 6 bases from V and 1 base from J, with 13 bases between. This CDR3 is 15 amino acids long. CDR3 DNA: TGTGCCAGCAGTATCAGCGGGACATCCTACAATGAGCAGTTCTTC. Its protein product is CASSISGTSYNEQFF.

J is TRBJ2-4 and V is TRBV28; tentative D call: TRBD1 (6 bases). V was shortened by 6 bases and J by 3 bases, with 9 bases between the two germline ends. The CDR3 sequence is 13 residues long. Germline lookup yields CDR1 MDHEN and CDR2 SYDVKM. For the CDR3, the DNA is TGTGCCAGCAGAACAGGGAACAAAAACATTCAGTACTTC. Amino acids: CASRTGNKNIQYF.

The chain employs TRBV6-5 and TRBJ2-5; weak D call: TRBD1 (7 bases). V gave up 6 bases and J gave up 5 bases, with 16 bases separating them. From germline, CDR1 is MNHEY and CDR2 SVGAGI. The CDR3 has 14 residues. The CDR3 region has the DNA TGTGCCAGCAGCGACGGCGGAGGGGGCGAGACCCAGTACTTC. Its translation: CASSDGGGGETQYF.

The J gene is TRBJ2-1, the V gene TRBV6-5; D is undetermined. Trimming left V 5 bases short and J 5 bases short, with 16 bases between. Germline V gene lookup returns CDR1 MNHEY and CDR2 SVGAGI. The CDR3 covers 15 residues. The CDR3 region has the DNA TGTGCCAGCAGTCCGACTGGAACGGGTAACAATGAGCAGTTCTTC. This encodes CASSPTGTGNNEQFF.

V and J are TRBV5-6 and TRBJ2-3; 7 positions match TRBD2. The CDR3 is 14 amino acids. The germline V gene encodes CDR1 SGHDT and CDR2 YYEEEE. V lost 7 bases, J lost 4 bases, and 9 bases stayed unmatched. Here the CDR3 reads CASGGVSFPDTQYF. The CDR3 DNA reads as TGTGCCAGCGGGGGGGTGTCTTTCCCAGATACGCAGTATTTT. The whole variable domain, remainder taken from reference TRBV5-6 and TRBJ2-3, is DAGVTQSPTHLIKTRGQQVTLRCSPKSGHDTVSWYQQALGQGPQFIFQYYEEEERQRGNFPDRFSGHQFPNYSSELNVNALLLGDSALYLCASGGVSFPDTQYFGPGTRLTVL.

This chain connects TRBV5-4 to TRBJ2-1; D is unclear. This CDR3 contains 12 residues. Per germline, CDR1 SGHNT and CDR2 YYREEE (reference sequence). V was pared by 4 bases and J by 3 bases, with 5 bases between. The CDR3 protein is CASSADYNEQFF. CDR3 DNA: TGTGCCAGCAGCGCGGACTACAATGAGCAGTTCTTC.

This clone was detected once. The V and J genes are TRBV28 and TRBJ2-7; 9 bases line up with TRBD1. The germline gives CDR1 MDHEN, CDR2 SYDVKM. The CDR3 loop spans 12 amino acids. The junction had 3 bases not matched to a gene; V was cut back by 6 bases and J by 6 bases. In nucleotides, the CDR3 is TGTGCCAGCAGACCGACAGGGGGCGAGCAGTACTTC. Translating gives CASRPTGGEQYF. The full variable domain, its missing parts supplied by reference TRBV28 and TRBJ2-7, is DVKVTQSSRYLVKRTGEKVFLECVQDMDHENMFWYRQDPGLGLRLIYFSYDVKMKEKGDIPEGYSVSREKKERFSLILESASTNQTSMYLCASRPTGGEQYFGPGTRLTVT.

The rearrangement links TRBV6-5 to TRBJ2-3; 9 nucleotides match TRBD2. This CDR3 is built from 14 residues. V trimming: 6 bases; J trimming: 1 base; junction bases outside the gene matches: 2. Germline-derived CDR1 and CDR2 are MNHEY and SVGAGI. The CDR3, as DNA: TGTGCCAGCAGGAGGACTAGCGGCACAGATACGCAGTATTTT. Its protein is CASRRTSGTDTQYF.

The CDR3 DNA follows: TGTGCCACCAGTGATCCAGCCTCGGGGTTAAATCAGCCCCAGCATTTT. Protein sequence: CATSDPASGLNQPQHF. The chain is built from TRBV24-1 and TRBJ1-5; D uncertain. The CDR3 length is 16 residues. Germline assignment: CDR1 KGHDR and CDR2 SFDVKD. V lost 3 bases to trimming and J lost 4 bases, with 15 bases between them.

This clone was seen a handful of times. V gene TRBV24-1 combines with J gene TRBJ1-2; 8 bases agree with TRBD1. CDR1 is KGHDR and CDR2 is SFDVKD in the germline V gene. J was trimmed by 6 bases and V by 4 bases; bases with no gene match: 12. The CDR3 is 16 residues long. CDR3 sequence: CATSDKTPGQDDGYTF. CDR3 DNA sequence: TGTGCCACCAGTGACAAAACTCCGGGACAGGATGATGGCTACACCTTC.

This sequence joins TRBV2 and TRBJ1-2; no definite D call. From germline, CDR1 is SNHLY and CDR2 FYNNEI. The V gene lost 6 bases and the J gene lost 3 bases, with 11 bases spanning the gap. This CDR3 comprises 13 residues. The CDR3 DNA sequence: TGTGCCAGCAGGTCTACTACCCACTATGGCTACACCTTC. Translated, it gives CASRSTTHYGYTF. The full variable domain, in which reference TRBV2 and TRBJ1-2 provide the parts outside the CDR3, is EPEVTQTPSHQVTQMGQEVILRCVPISNHLYFYWYRQILGQKVEFLVSFYNNEISEKSEIFDDQFSVERPDGSNFTLKIRSTKLEDSAMYFCASRSTTHYGYTFGSGTRLTVV.

The J gene is TRBJ2-1, the V gene TRBV27; D unclear. This CDR3 is 14 amino acids long. V lost 3 bases and J lost 5, with 11 bases in between. Germline CDR1 and CDR2: MNHEY and SMNVEV (reference sequence). The CDR3 sequence: CASSFSYTDNEQFF. The CDR3 DNA follows: TGTGCCAGCAGTTTCTCGTATACTGACAATGAGCAGTTCTTC.